In its sample, the clone carrying this TCR beta chain was seen a few times. Its target is unknown. The sample comes from a study of cytomegalovirus exposure and HLA in healthy donors. On the study more broadly: An early release of data contained about 85 million unique TCRs, which came from HLA-typed donors. Broader study findings: Researchers had no immune exposure information except CMV serostatus available.

Looked up from germline, CDR1 is SQVTM and CDR2 is ANQGSEA. The V and J ends lost 1 base and 7 bases respectively, with 19 bases between them. The CDR3 loop spans 15 amino acids. The PCR contained 60 Vbeta and 13 Jbeta primers. Per the original data handling: Tens of millions of unique TCR beta chains, 10 million to 13 million of them shared, were counted by a later analysis. Some clones are missing from TCRdb's copy, which holds only in-frame ones; the method was immunoSEQ multiplex PCR. The V and J calls and clone size come from that table; D and trimming were worked out from the DNA. The table lists over 250,000 clones, under 80% of them singletons.

J is TRBJ2-5 and V is TRBV29-1; a weak D match, TRBD1 (6 bases). The receptor was isolated from a female donor in good health and CMV-seronegative. Input material: PBMCs. The CDR3: CSVEGGSLKGGTQYF. CDR3 in DNA: TGCAGCGTTGAAGGCGGTAGCCTCAAAGGGGGGACCCAGTACTTC.